The 14 T cell receptor delta chains presented below share a single source sample, sequenced in a study of human gamma delta and Vdelta1 T cells. TCRdb re-called clones from the PCR reads via CATT. The sample has about 200 delta-chain clones; approximately 16% are singletons. Source material: Vdelta1 gamma-delta T cells from blood. Receptors were obtained from a human donor in good health.

This clone was observed a handful of times. A read error likely explains this, since a far larger clone differs by one base. The same CDR3 can be traced to other DNA sequences in this sample. V usage is TRDV1 and J usage is TRDJ1; 12 nucleotides line up with TRDD3. V shed 0 bases, J shed 0 bases, and the junction held 20 bases outside the gene matches. Germline-derived CDR1 and CDR2 are TSWWSYY and QGS. The CDR3 totals 23 residues. CDR3 sequence: CALGELPHLPPVLGDTYTDKLIF. Here the CDR3 DNA reads TGTGCTCTTGGGGAACTACCCCACCTTCCTCCCGTACTGGGGGATACTTACACCGATAAACTCATCTTT.

For this clone: The likely explanation is a read error, given a far larger clone one base away. The V gene is TRDV1, the J gene TRDJ1, with TRDD3 matching 7 bases. Losses at the gene ends were 2 bases for V and 3 bases for J; bases not matched to a gene: 27. The CDR3 consists of 22 residues. CDR1 TSWWSYY and CDR2 QGS come from the germline V gene. CDR3 loop: CALGESSIRAPILRDTADKLIF. The DNA of the CDR3 is TGTGCTCTTGGGGAATCATCTATTCGTGCCCCAATACTGAGGGATACTGCCGATAAACTCATCTTT.

A few counts support this clone. TCRdb's listed protein matches a much larger clone and diverges from this DNA's translation at residue 12, likely through a read error; the protein shown comes from the DNA. The rearrangement uses TRDV1 and TRDJ1, with D maybe TRDD3 (8 bases). From germline, CDR1 is TSWWSYY and CDR2 QGS. Trimming shortened V by 2 bases and J by 0 bases, and 34 bases separated the two germline ends. The CDR3 length is 23 residues. CDR3 sequence: CALGEGQPSSYPGDSGNTDKLIF. CDR3 bases: TGTGCTCTTGGGGAAGGTCAACCTTCCTCTTATCCGGGGGATAGTGGGAACACCGATAAACTCATCTTT.

The sample holds a few counts of this clone. The TCRdb protein, from a much larger clone, departs from this DNA's translation at residue 9, likely by read error; the protein shown derives from the DNA. The genes are TRDV1 and TRDJ1; 7 bases align to TRDD3. Unmatched junction bases numbered 14, after V lost 2 bases and J lost 8 bases. The CDR3 is 16 residues long. CDR1 is TSWWSYY, CDR2 QGS, per germline. The CDR3 DNA reads TGTGCTCTTGGGGAATTCCGCCTGCATAGCTGGGGGAAACTCATCTTT. As protein: CALGEFRLHSWGKLIF.

Notes on this clone: A far larger clone is off by one base, so a read error is likely. The chain couples TRDV1 to TRDJ1; 11 positions agree with TRDD3. Germline V gene sequence: CDR1 TSWWSYY, CDR2 QGS. This CDR3 contains 19 residues. CDR3 amino acids: CAPGDYAGGGYAYTDKLIF. The CDR3 coding sequence is TGTGCTCCTGGGGATTACGCCGGTGGGGGATACGCATACACCGATAAACTCATCTTT.

With respect to this clone: TCRdb assigns this DNA the protein of a much larger clone, which departs from its translation at residue 5; this likely reflects a read error, and the protein shown comes from translating the DNA. Other DNA sequences in this sample translate to the same CDR3. The rearrangement joins TRDV1 to TRDJ1; maybe TRDD3 (10 bases). Germline CDR1 and CDR2: TSWWSYY and QGS. This CDR3 comprises 22 residues. V was cut by 3 bases and J by 10 bases, with 42 bases left in between. CDR3 protein: CALGDPYRAFLRGIRSPWGLIF. The CDR3, as DNA: TGTGCTCTTGGGGATCCCTATCGGGCCTTCCTACGGGGGATACGATCACCGTGGGGACTCATCTTT.

Comment on this clone: This probably arose from a read error, given a far larger clone one base away. Other DNA sequences in the same sample also yield this CDR3. The rearrangement uses TRDV1 and TRDJ1; D is uncertain. CDR3 size: 18 residues. Germline CDR1 reads TSWWSYY; CDR2 reads QGS. Trimming took 5 bases from V and 0 from J, leaving 22 bases between them. CDR3 sequence: CALGYSGYKLPNTDKLIF. In DNA form, the CDR3 reads TGTGCTCTTGGGTACTCGGGGTACAAACTACCTAACACCGATAAACTCATCTTT.

A word on this clone: A far larger clone differs by one base, so this is likely a read error. The same CDR3 is also encoded by other DNA sequences in this sample. The J gene is TRDJ1, the V gene TRDV1; weak D call: TRDD3 (6 bases). Germline CDR1 reads TSWWSYY; CDR2 reads QGS. V was clipped by 2 bases and J by 8 bases, with 21 bases between them. This CDR3 region has 16 residues. The CDR3 DNA is TGTGCTCTTGGGGAATTCCGCCTGCGTAGCTGGGGAAAACTCATCTTT. This encodes CALGEFRLRSWGKLIF.

Worth noting for this clone: This DNA's translation differs at residue 23 from TCRdb's protein, which comes from a much larger clone; a read error is likely, and the protein shown is translated from the DNA. The chain links TRDV1 to TRDJ1; 9 bases align to TRDD2. The CDR3 is 25 amino acids. Germline CDR1 TSWWSYY, CDR2 QGS. CDR3 in DNA: TGTGCTCTTGGGGAACTACCCCTTCCTACGTCCCTGGGGACCGGGAGGTCGCCAGGCTCTAGAAAACCCATCTTT. Translating gives CALGELPLPTSLGTGRSPGSRKPIF.

This clone has only a few counts. The amino acid sequence in TCRdb belongs to a much larger clone and departs from this DNA's translation at residue 5, likely a sequencing read error; the sequence shown is translated from the DNA. V is TRDV1 and J is TRDJ1, with TRDD3 identical over 12 bases. This CDR3 region has 23 residues. Germline-derived CDR1 and CDR2 are TSWWSYY and QGS. CDR3 nucleotides: TGTGCTCTTGGGAAACTTCCCCACCTTCCTCCCGTACTGGGGGATACTTACACCGATAAACTCATCTTT. Encoded protein: CALGKLPHLPPVLGDTYTDKLIF.

Regarding this clone: A far larger clone is one base from this, pointing to a likely read error. The sample has other DNA sequences that encode this CDR3 too. V gene TRDV1 combines with J gene TRDJ1, with 9 bases aligning to TRDD2. The CDR3 covers 25 residues. After removal of 0 bases from V and 8 bases from J, the junction contained 37 bases not matched to a gene. Germline V lookup: CDR1 TSWWSYY, CDR2 QGS. The CDR3 is CALGELPLPTSLGTGRSPGSRKLIF. The CDR3, as DNA: TGTGCTCTTGGGGAACTACCCCTTCCTACGTCCCTGGGGACTGGGAGGTCGCCAGGCTCTAGAAAACTCATCTTT.

As for this clone: A far larger clone is a single base away, which makes a read error likely. Other DNA sequences in this sample translate to the same CDR3. V is TRDV1 and J is TRDJ1, with 10 nucleotides matching TRDD3. Germline V gene lookup returns CDR1 TSWWSYY and CDR2 QGS. The CDR3 is 16 residues long. The CDR3 spells CALGEPTDPDWGILIF. CDR3 DNA: TGTGCACTTGGGGAACCTACTGACCCCGACTGGGGGATTCTCATCTTT.

This clone occurred a few times. This likely traces to a read error, being one base from a far larger clone. Other nucleotide sequences from this sample produce the same CDR3. The chain joins TRDV1 to TRDJ1; TRDD3 aligns across 11 bases. CDR3 size: 21 residues. Per the germline V gene, CDR1 is TSWWSYY and CDR2 is QGS. V lost 6 bases and J lost 0; bases outside the gene matches: 21. The CDR3 is CALGPRLQFTVLGDNTDKLIF. The CDR3 region has the DNA TGTGCTCTTGGACCTCGCCTCCAGTTCACCGTACTGGGGGATAACACCGATAAACTCATCTTT.

On this clone: The protein TCRdb gives is from a much larger clone and does not agree with this DNA's translation at residue 5, likely a read error; the protein shown here comes from the DNA. Other DNA sequences from this sample encode an identical CDR3 as well. The chain joins TRDV1 to TRDJ1; a weak D match, TRDD3 (10 bases). V shed 3 bases and J shed 10 bases, with 42 bases lying between them. Germline CDR1 is TSWWSYY and CDR2 is QGS. The CDR3 spans 22 residues. Here the CDR3 DNA reads TGTGCTCTTGGGGACCCCTATCGGGCCTTCCTACGGGGGATACGATCACCGTGGGGACTCATCTTT. Protein product: CALGDPYRAFLRGIRSPWGLIF.